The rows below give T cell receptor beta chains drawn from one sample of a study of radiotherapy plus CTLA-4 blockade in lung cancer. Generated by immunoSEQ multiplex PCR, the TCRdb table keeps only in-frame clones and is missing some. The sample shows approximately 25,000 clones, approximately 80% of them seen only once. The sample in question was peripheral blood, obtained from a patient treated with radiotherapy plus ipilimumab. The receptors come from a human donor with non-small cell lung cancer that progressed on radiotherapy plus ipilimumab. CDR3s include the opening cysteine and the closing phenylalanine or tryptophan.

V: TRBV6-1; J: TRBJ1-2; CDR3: CASSGLDGYTF
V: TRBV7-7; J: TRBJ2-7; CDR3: CASSLGGGRSEQYF
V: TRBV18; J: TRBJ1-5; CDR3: CASSRRTGTDQPQHF
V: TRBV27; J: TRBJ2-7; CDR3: CASSLRGDSYEQYF
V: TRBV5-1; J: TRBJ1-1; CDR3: CASSHRASTEAFF
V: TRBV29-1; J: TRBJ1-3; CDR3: CSVDEGSSGNTIYF
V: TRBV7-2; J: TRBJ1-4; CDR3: CASSPSRDRAEVFF
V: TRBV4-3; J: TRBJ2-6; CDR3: CASSSIQASGANVLTF
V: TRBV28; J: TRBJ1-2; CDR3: CASSSYRAYGYTF
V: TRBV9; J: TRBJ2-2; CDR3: CASSLTDSGELFF
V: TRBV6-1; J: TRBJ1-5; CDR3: CASRWDRGRFQPQHF
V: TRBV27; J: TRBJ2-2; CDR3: CASSPYGLAGNTGELFF
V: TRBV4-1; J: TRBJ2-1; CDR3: CASSPQVSSYNEQFF
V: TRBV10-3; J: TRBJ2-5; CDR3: CAISGGQGRETQYF
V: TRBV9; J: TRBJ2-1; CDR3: CASGPTSGNRGEQFF
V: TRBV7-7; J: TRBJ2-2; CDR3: CASSLKGTGELFF
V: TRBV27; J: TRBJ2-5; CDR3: CASSIHWTGSFETQYF
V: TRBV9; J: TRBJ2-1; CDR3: CASSVPGSSYNEQFF
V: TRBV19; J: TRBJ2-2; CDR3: CASNRQANTGELFF
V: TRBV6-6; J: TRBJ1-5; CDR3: CASSGGTVFQPQHF
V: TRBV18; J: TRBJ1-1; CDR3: CASSPGQRTEAFF
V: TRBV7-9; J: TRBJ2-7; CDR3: CASSSGRAYEQYF
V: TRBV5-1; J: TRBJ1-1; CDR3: CASSPAGTGANTEAFF
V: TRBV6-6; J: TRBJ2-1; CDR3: CASSRHPEQFF
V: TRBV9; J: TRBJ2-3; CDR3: CASSAEGGRDTQYF
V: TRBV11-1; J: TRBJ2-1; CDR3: CASSVPLGSGGGDEQFF
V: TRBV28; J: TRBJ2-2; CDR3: CASRGGTGNTGELFF